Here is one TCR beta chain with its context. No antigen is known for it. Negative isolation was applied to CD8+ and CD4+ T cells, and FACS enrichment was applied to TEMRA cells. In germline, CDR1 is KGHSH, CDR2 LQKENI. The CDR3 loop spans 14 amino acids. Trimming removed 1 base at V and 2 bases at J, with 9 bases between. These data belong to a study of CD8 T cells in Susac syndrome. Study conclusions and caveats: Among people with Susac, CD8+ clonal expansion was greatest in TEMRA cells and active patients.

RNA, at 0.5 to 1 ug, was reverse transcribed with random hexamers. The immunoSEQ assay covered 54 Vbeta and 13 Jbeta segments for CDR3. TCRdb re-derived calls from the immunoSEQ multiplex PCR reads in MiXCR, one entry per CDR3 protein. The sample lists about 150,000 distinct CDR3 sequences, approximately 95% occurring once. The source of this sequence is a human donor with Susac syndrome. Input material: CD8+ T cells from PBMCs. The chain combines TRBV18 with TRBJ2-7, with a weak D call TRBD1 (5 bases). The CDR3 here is CASSPRQRTYEQYF. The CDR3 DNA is TGTGCCAGCTCACCACGACAGAGAACCTACGAGCAGTACTTC.